This passage covers 9 T cell receptor beta chains from one sample sequenced in a study of cytomegalovirus exposure and HLA in healthy donors. PCR was performed using 60 Vbeta and 13 Jbeta primers. Profiled with immunoSEQ multiplex PCR; TCRdb holds only in-frame clones, not every one. The sample lists approximately 93,000 clones, approximately 81% seen once, with under 4% in the top ten. Material for sequencing was PBMCs. These receptors all come from a male donor in good health and CMV-seropositive.

The chain carries TRBV5-6 and TRBJ1-2, with D maybe TRBD1 (6 bases). V dropped 3 bases and J dropped 1 base, with 10 bases sitting between them. This CDR3 contains 14 residues. Germline CDR1 SGHDT, CDR2 YYEEEE. CDR3 region: CASSSGGSNYGYTF. The CDR3 DNA follows: TGTGCCAGCAGCTCTGGGGGCAGTAACTATGGCTACACCTTC.

V gene TRBV7-2 combines with J gene TRBJ2-7, with D perhaps matching TRBD1 (6 bases). Germline V gene sequence: CDR1 SGHTA, CDR2 FQGNSA. The V gene lost 0 bases and the J gene lost 3 bases, with 12 bases spanning the gap. This CDR3 has 15 residues. CDR3 bases: TGTGCCAGCAGCTTAGCCGTCCAGGGGATCTACGAGCAGTACTTC. Protein: CASSLAVQGIYEQYF. Complete variable domain (other parts from reference TRBV7-2 and TRBJ2-7): GAGVSQSPSNKVTEKGKDVELRCDPISGHTALYWYRQSLGQGLEFLIYFQGNSAPDKSGLPSDRFSAERTGGSVSTLTIQRTQQEDSAVYLCASSLAVQGIYEQYFGPGTRLTVT.

This clone was detected once. CDR3 nucleotides: TGTGCCTGGACTCCAGTCGAGGGGGGACAGGGAAACACCATATATTTT. Translated, it gives CAWTPVEGGQGNTIYF. This chain connects TRBV30 to TRBJ1-3; 7 nucleotides line up with TRBD1. The CDR3 runs to 16 residues. CDR1 and CDR2 from the germline V gene are GTSNPN and SVGIG (reference sequence). V was pared by 4 bases and J by 4 bases, with 13 bases of the junction left unmatched.

This chain joins TRBV7-2 and TRBJ2-7, with D perhaps TRBD2 (5 bases). The CDR3 sequence is 12 residues long. The V end lost 5 bases, the J end lost 1 base, and 6 bases lay between the germline ends. CDR1 is SGHTA, CDR2 FQGNSA, per germline. The CDR3 coding sequence is TGTGCCAGCAGCCGCGGGTCCTACGAGCAGTACTTC. Encoded protein: CASSRGSYEQYF.

The chain carries TRBV2 and TRBJ2-5, with D uncertain. Deletions cut 1 base from V and 12 bases from J, with 12 bases between. CDR1 and CDR2 from the germline V gene are SNHLY and FYNNEI. CDR3 size: 12 residues. CDR3 region: CASSEGIGNKYF. CDR3 coding DNA: TGTGCCAGCAGTGAAGGAATCGGTAATAAGTACTTC.

This chain connects TRBV7-9 to TRBJ2-1; D possibly corresponds to TRBD2 (7 bases). The CDR3 has 16 residues. V shed 1 base and J shed 8 bases, with 18 bases lying between them. Germline V lookup: CDR1 SEHNR, CDR2 FQNEAQ (reference sequence). CDR3 sequence (DNA): TGTGCCAGCAGCTTAGGAGGGGGGGGCATGCTCTATGAGCAGTTCTTC. Translation gives CASSLGGGGMLYEQFF.

About this clone: The junction departs from germline at one end; a sequencing error may be responsible. The same CDR3 can be traced to other DNA sequences in this sample. This chain joins TRBV7-9 and TRBJ2-7; a possible D gene is TRBD1 (6 bases). CDR1 and CDR2 from the germline V gene are SEHNR and FQNEAQ (reference sequence). CDR3 length: 16 residues. The CDR3 nucleotides read TGTGCCAGCAGCCTAGCAAAAGCAGGGGAGCGCTACGAGCAGTACTTC. Translating gives CASSLAKAGERYEQYF. Looking up the rest from reference TRBV7-9 and TRBJ2-7 gives the full variable domain: DTGVSQNPRHKITKRGQNVTFRCDPISEHNRLYWYRQTLGQGPEFLTYFQNEAQLEKSRLLSDRFSAERPKGSFSTLEIQRTEQGDSAMYLCASSLAKAGERYEQYFGPGTRLTVT.

Only a few counts were recorded for this clone. The chain links TRBV2 to TRBJ2-3; TRBD2 matches at 10 bases. CDR1 is SNHLY, CDR2 FYNNEI, per germline. This CDR3 is 15 amino acids long. V was clipped by 4 bases and J by 4 bases; unmatched bases: 5. The CDR3 nucleotides read TGTGCCAGCAGTGCCTTAGCGGGGGGTTCAGATACGCAGTATTTT. Translation gives CASSALAGGSDTQYF.

The CDR3 region has the DNA TGTGCCAGCAGTTTAAAGGGCGGGGCCTTCTCTGGAAACACCATATATTTT. It is translated as CASSLKGGAFSGNTIYF. This chain joins TRBV27 and TRBJ1-3; D perhaps matches TRBD1 (5 bases). Germline loops: CDR1 MNHEY, CDR2 SMNVEV (reference sequence). This CDR3 has 17 amino acids. Trimming removed 2 bases from V and 0 bases from J, with 14 bases in between.